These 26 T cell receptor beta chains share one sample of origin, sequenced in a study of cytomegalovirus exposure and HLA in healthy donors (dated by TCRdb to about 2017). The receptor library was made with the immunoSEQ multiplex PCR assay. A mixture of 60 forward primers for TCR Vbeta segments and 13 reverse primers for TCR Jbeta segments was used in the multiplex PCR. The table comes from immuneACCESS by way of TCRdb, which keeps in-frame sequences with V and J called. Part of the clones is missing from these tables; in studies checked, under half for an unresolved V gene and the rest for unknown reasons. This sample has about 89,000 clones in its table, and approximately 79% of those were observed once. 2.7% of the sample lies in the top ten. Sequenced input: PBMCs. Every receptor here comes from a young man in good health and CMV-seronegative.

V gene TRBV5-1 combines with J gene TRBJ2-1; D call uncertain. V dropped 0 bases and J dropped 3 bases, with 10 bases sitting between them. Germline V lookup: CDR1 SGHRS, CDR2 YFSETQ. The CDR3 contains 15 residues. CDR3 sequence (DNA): TGCGCCAGCAGCTTGGTGGTCAGGCGCTACAATGAGCAGTTCTTC. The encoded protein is CASSLVVRRYNEQFF.

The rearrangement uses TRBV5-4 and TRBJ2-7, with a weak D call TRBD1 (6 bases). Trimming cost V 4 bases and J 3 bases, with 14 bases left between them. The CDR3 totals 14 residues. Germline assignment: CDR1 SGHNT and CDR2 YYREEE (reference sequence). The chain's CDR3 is CASSRAGQNYEQYF. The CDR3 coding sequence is TGTGCCAGCAGCCGTGCCGGACAGAACTACGAGCAGTACTTC.

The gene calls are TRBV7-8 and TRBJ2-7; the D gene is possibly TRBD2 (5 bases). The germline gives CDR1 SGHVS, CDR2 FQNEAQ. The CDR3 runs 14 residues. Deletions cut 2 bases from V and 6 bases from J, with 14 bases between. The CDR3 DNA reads TGTGCCAGCAGCTTAAGAAATGAGGGCCCCGAGCAGTACTTC. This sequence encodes CASSLRNEGPEQYF.

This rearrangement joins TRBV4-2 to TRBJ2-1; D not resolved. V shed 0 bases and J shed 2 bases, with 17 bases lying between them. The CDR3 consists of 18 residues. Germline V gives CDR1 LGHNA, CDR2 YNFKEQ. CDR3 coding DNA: TGTGCCAGCAGCCAAGATGGGCCAACTGGCAATCCCTACAATGAGCAGTTCTTC. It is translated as CASSQDGPTGNPYNEQFF.

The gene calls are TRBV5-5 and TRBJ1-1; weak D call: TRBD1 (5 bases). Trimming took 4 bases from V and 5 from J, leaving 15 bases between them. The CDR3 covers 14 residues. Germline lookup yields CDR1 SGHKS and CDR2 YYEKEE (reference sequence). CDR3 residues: CASSPGGFSTEAFF. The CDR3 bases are TGTGCCAGCAGCCCGGGGGGATTTAGTACTGAAGCTTTCTTT.

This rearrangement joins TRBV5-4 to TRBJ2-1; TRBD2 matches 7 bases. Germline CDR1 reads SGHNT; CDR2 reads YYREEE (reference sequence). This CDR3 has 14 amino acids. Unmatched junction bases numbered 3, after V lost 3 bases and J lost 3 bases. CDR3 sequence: CASSSAGVYNEQFF. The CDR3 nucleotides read TGTGCCAGCAGCTCGGCGGGGGTCTACAATGAGCAGTTCTTC.

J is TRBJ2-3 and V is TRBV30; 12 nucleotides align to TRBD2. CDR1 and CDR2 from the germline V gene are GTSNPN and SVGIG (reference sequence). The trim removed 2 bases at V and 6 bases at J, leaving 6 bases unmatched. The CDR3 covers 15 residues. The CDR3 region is CAWSTGLAGTDTQYF. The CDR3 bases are TGTGCCTGGAGTACCGGACTAGCGGGGACCGATACGCAGTATTTT. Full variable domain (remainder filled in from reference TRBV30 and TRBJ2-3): SQTIHQWPATLVQPVGSPLSLECTVEGTSNPNLYWYRQAAGRGLQLLFYSVGIGQISSEVPQNLSASRPQDRQFILSSKKLLLSDSGFYLCAWSTGLAGTDTQYFGPGTRLTVL.

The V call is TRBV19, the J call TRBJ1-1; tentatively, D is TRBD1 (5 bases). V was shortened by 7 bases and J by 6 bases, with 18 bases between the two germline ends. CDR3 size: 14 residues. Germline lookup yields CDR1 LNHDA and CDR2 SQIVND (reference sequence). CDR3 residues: CASTPMVGAPEAFF. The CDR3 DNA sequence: TGTGCCAGTACCCCTATGGTAGGGGCCCCTGAAGCTTTCTTT. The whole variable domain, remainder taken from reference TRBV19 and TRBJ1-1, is DGGITQSPKYLFRKEGQNVTLSCEQNLNHDAMYWYRQDPGQGLRLIYYSQIVNDFQKGDIAEGYSVSREKKESFPLTVTSAQKNPTAFYLCASTPMVGAPEAFFGQGTRLTVV.

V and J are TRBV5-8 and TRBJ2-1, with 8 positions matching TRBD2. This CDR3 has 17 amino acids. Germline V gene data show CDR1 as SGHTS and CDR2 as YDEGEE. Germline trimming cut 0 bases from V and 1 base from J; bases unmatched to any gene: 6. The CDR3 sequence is CASSLDSGERSYNEQFF. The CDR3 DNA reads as TGTGCCAGCAGCTTGGATAGCGGGGAACGGTCCTACAATGAGCAGTTCTTC.

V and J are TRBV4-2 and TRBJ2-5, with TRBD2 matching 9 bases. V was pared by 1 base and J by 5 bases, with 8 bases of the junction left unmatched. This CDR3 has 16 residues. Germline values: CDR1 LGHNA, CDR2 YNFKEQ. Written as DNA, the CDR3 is TGTGCCAGCAGCCAAGCCGCGGGGGGGCCTAGGGAGACCCAGTACTTC. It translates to CASSQAAGGPRETQYF.

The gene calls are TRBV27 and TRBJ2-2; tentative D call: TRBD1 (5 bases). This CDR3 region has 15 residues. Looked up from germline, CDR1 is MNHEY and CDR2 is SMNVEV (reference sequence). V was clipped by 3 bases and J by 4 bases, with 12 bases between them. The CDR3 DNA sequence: TGTGCCAGCAGTTTTTGGGGCATCCGCACCGGGGAGCTGTTTTTT. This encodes CASSFWGIRTGELFF.

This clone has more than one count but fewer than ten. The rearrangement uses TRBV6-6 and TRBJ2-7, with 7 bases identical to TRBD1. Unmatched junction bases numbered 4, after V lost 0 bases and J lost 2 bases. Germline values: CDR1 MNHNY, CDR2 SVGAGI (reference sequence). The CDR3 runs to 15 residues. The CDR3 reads CASSYSGTAPYEQYF. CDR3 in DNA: TGTGCCAGCAGTTACTCAGGGACAGCCCCCTACGAGCAGTACTTC.

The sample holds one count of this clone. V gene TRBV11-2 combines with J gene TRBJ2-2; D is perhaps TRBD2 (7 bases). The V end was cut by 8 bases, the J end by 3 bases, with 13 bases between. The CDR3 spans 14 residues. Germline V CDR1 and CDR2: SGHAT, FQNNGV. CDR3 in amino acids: CASLRGADTGELFF. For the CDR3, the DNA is TGTGCCAGCCTCCGGGGGGCGGACACCGGGGAGCTGTTTTTT.

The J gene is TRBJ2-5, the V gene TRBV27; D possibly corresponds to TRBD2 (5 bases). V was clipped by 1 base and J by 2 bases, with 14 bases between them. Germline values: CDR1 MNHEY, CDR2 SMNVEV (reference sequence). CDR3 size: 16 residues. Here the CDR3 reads CASSLLGRQIQETQYF. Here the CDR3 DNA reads TGTGCCAGCAGTTTATTAGGGAGACAAATTCAAGAGACCCAGTACTTC.

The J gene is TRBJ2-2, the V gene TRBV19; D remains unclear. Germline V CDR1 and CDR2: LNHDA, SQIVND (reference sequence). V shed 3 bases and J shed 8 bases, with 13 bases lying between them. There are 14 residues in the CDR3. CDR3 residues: CASSMIESIGELFF. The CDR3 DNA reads TGTGCCAGTAGTATGATAGAATCTATAGGGGAGCTGTTTTTT.

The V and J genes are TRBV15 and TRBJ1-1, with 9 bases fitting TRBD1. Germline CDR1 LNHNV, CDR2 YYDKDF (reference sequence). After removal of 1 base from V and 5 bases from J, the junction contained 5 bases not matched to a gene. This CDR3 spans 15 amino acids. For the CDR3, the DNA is TGTGCCACCAGCAGAGCTCTGGACAGGGGAACTGAAGCTTTCTTT. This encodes CATSRALDRGTEAFF.

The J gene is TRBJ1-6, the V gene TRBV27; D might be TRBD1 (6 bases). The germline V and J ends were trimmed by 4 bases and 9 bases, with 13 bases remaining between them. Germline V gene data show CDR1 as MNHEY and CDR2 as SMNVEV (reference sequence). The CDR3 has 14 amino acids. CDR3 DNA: TGTGCCAGCAGTTCAACAGGGACTAGTTCACCCCTCCACTTT. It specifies CASSSTGTSSPLHF.

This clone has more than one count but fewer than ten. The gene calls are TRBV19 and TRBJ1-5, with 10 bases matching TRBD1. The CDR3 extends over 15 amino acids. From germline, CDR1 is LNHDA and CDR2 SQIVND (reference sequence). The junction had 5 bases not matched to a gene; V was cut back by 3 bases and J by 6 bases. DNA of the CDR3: TGTGCCAGTAGTATCCGACAGGGGGCAGGTCAGCCCCAGCATTTT. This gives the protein CASSIRQGAGQPQHF.

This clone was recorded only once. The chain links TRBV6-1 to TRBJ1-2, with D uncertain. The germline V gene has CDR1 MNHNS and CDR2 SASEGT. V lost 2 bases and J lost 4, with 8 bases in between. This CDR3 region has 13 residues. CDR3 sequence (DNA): TGTGCCAGCAGTGAAACAGTGCCCTATGGCTACACCTTC. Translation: CASSETVPYGYTF.

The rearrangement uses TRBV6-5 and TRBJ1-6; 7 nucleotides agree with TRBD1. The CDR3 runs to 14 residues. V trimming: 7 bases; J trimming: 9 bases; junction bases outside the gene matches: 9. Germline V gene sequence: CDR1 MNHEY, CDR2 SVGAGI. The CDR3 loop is CASTQGGLGSPLHF. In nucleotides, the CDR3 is TGTGCCAGCACTCAGGGGGGTTTGGGTTCACCCCTCCACTTT.

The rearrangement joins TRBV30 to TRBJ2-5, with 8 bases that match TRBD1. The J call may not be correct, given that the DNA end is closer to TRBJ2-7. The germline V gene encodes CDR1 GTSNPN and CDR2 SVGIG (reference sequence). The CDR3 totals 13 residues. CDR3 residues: CAWRRTGQGEQYF. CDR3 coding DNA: TGTGCCTGGAGGCGGACAGGGCAGGGCGAGCAGTACTTC.

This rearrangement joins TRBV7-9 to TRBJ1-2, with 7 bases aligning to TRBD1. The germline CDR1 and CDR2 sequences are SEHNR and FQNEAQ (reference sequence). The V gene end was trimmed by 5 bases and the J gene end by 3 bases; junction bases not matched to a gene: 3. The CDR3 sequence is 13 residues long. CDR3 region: CASSRDSYYGYTF. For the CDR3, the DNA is TGTGCCAGCAGCCGGGACAGTTACTATGGCTACACCTTC.

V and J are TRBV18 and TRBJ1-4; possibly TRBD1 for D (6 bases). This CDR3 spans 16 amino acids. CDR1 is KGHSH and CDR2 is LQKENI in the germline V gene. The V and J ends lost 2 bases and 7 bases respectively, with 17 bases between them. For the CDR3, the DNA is TGTGCCAGCTCACCAACCCCGGGAGGGGGGAGTGAAAAACTGTTTTTT. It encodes CASSPTPGGGSEKLFF.

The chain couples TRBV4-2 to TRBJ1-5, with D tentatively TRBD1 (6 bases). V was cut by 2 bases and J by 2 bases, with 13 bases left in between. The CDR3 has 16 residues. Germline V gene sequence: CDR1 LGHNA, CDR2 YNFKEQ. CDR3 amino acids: CASSQWGQPGNQPQHF. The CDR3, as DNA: TGTGCCAGCAGCCAATGGGGGCAGCCGGGCAATCAGCCCCAGCATTTT.

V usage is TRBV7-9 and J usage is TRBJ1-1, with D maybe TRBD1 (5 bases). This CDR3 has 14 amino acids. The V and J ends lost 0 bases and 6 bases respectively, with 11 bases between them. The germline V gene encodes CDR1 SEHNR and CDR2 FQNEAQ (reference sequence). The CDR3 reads CASSLASSGAEAFF. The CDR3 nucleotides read TGTGCCAGCAGCTTAGCGAGTTCGGGGGCTGAAGCTTTCTTT.

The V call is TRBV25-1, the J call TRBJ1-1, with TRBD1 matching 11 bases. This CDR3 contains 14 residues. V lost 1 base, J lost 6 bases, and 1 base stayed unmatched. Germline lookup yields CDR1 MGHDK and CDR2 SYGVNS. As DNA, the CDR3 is TGTGCCAGCAGTGAATGGACAGGGGGCGCTGAAGCTTTCTTT. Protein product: CASSEWTGGAEAFF.